Here is one T cell receptor (beta chain) with its context. Its antigen is undetermined. The V end lost 1 base, the J end lost 5 bases, and 15 bases lay between the germline ends. Germline V gives CDR1 SGHNT, CDR2 YYREEE (reference sequence). The CDR3 has 15 residues. Profiling relied on immunoSEQ multiplex PCR, and the TCRdb table lists in-frame clones only, not all of them. The sample has 100,000 to 150,000 clones; approximately 85% are singletons. This entry comes from a study of T cell responses to AZD1222 COVID-19 vaccine. Study background: Second doses were pooled across both intervals (about 4 or about 12 weeks). Study-wide results and caveats: Baseline antibody screening turned up just a handful of seropositive AZD1222 recipients. Donors were largely white British and mainly female; clonal diversity was possibly underestimated.

The sequences come from peripheral blood, collected on day 0 of AZD1222 vaccination. This receptor was taken from an adult in good health. V is TRBV5-4 and J is TRBJ1-1; TRBD1 might be the D (6 bases). The CDR3 region has the DNA TGTGCCAGCAGCTTGCAGGGGAGGAGGTCGACTGAAGCTTTCTTT. Its translation: CASSLQGRRSTEAFF. The full variable domain, completed using reference TRBV5-4 and TRBJ1-1, is ETGVTQSPTHLIKTRGQQVTLRCSSQSGHNTVSWYQQALGQGPQFIFQYYREEENGRGNFPPRFSGLQFPNYSSELNVNALELDDSALYLCASSLQGRRSTEAFFGQGTRLTVV.